One sample yielded the 4 T cell receptor beta chains listed below, sequenced in a study of CD8+ T cells in alopecia areata (dated by TCRdb to 2016 to 2019). The time point label of this sample denotes: around 29 days on oral tofacitinib. Per the publication, the treatment or condition label means: oral pan-JAK inhibitor, 5-10 mg twice daily. The method was the immunoSEQ multiplex PCR assay. RNA was extracted from all samples and reverse transcribed into cDNA as template for TCR sequencing. Drawn from immuneACCESS, this table holds only the in-frame rearrangements with V and J called that TCRdb kept. Clones are partly lost; checked studies trace under half to an unresolved V gene and leave the rest unexplained. For this sample the table gives over 95,000 clones, of which about 58% were detected only once. The ten top clones hold 15% to 18% of the sample. Material: CD8+ T cells sorted from blood, obtained at week 4, from a patient treated with tofacitinib. The receptors originated from a human donor with alopecia areata.

This clone was picked up one time. The chain employs TRBV11-2 and TRBJ2-5, with D unresolved. CDR1 and CDR2 from the germline V gene are SGHAT and FQNNGV. There are 14 residues in the CDR3. The V and J ends lost 1 base and 1 base respectively, with 7 bases between them. For the CDR3, the DNA is TGTGCCAGCAGCTTAGGTTTGGGCCAAGAGACCCAGTACTTC. Protein: CASSLGLGQETQYF.

The chain recombines TRBV29-1 with TRBJ2-6; D ambiguous. The V and J ends lost 5 bases and 2 bases respectively, with 7 bases between them. This CDR3 spans 13 amino acids. The V gene's germline CDR1 is SQVTM and CDR2 ANQGSEA. The CDR3 loop is CSVPGPGANVLTF. The CDR3 DNA is TGCAGCGTTCCAGGCCCTGGGGCCAACGTCCTGACTTTC.

The CDR3 DNA sequence: TGTGCCAGCAGTTTAGGTGGAGGCCGGGGAGGTACCGGGGAGCTGTTTTTT. Translated, it gives CASSLGGGRGGTGELFF. The chain uses TRBV27 and TRBJ2-2; perhaps TRBD2 as D (6 bases). Trimming took 2 bases from V and 5 from J, leaving 18 bases between them. This CDR3 has 17 amino acids. CDR1 and CDR2 from the germline V gene are MNHEY and SMNVEV (reference sequence).

The chain has TRBV2 and TRBJ1-1, with D perhaps matching TRBD1 (5 bases). This CDR3 comprises 11 residues. Germline V gene sequence: CDR1 SNHLY, CDR2 FYNNEI. V was cut by 7 bases and J by 6 bases, with 9 bases left in between. CDR3 sequence: CASNPGPEAFF. The CDR3 DNA reads TGTGCCAGCAACCCAGGGCCTGAAGCTTTCTTT.